This T cell receptor beta chain derives from a study of blood T cells in healthy people across ages. The CDR3 covers 20 residues. Looked up from germline, CDR1 is SGHVS and CDR2 is FNYEAQ. In regard to this clonotype: At one boundary the junction diverges from the germline segment, which might be a read error.

Together with a sample-barcoded 5' primer, a J-beta primer mix was included in a second PCR lasting roughly 6 to 12 cycles. TCRdb processed the 5' RACE reads anew with MiXCR; each CDR3 protein has one entry. The sample lists 1.5 million to 2 million distinct CDR3 sequences; approximately 32% were seen once. The sequence was obtained from a woman aged 25 to 45 in good health. The V call is TRBV7-6, the J call TRBJ2-6, with D perhaps TRBD2 (6 bases). Sample: blood. The CDR3 DNA reads TGTGCCAGCAGCTTAGAGGTAGCGGTTGGGGGAGCCTCTGGGGCCAACGTCTTGACTTTC. This gives the protein CASSLEVAVGGASGANVLTF.